These 32 T cell receptor beta chains came from one sample sequenced in a study of blood T cell repertoires in COVID-19 (dated by TCRdb to the early 2020s). Library generation was performed with the immunoSEQ multiplex PCR assay. Entries here come from immuneACCESS through TCRdb and include only in-frame sequences with V and J called. Some clones fail to appear in such tables; in the studies checked, an unresolved V gene covers under half of the shortfall, and the cause of the remainder is unknown. The sample table shows 55,000 to 70,000 clones, and about 88% are seen once. The ten largest clones add up to approximately 1% of the sample. Sequencing used peripheral blood. These receptors all come from a man between 65 and 85 years old with acute or convalescent COVID-19.

The chain links TRBV6-5 to TRBJ2-7, with 8 bases aligning to TRBD1. The CDR3 contains 15 residues. Germline values: CDR1 MNHEY, CDR2 SVGAGI. V was clipped by 10 bases and J by 2 bases; unmatched bases: 13. The CDR3 DNA reads TGTGCCATCCTCGCCCTCGGGACAGGTGCCTACGAGCAGTACTTC. It encodes CAILALGTGAYEQYF.

This chain uses TRBV6-5 with TRBJ2-4; D possibly corresponds to TRBD2 (5 bases). V lost 2 bases, J lost 6 bases, and 11 bases lay in between. CDR1 and CDR2 from the germline V gene are MNHEY and SVGAGI. This CDR3 spans 14 amino acids. CDR3 protein: CASSYEGSGNIQYF. The CDR3 DNA sequence: TGTGCCAGCAGTTACGAGGGTTCAGGAAACATTCAGTACTTC.

CDR3 nucleotide sequence: TGTGCCAGCAGCTTGGCGACAGGCCCCCAGTACTTC. It specifies CASSLATGPQYF. The rearrangement joins TRBV5-6 to TRBJ2-5, with D perhaps matching TRBD1 (6 bases). The CDR3 extends over 12 amino acids. CDR1 and CDR2 (germline): SGHDT, YYEEEE. Trimming pared 0 bases from V and 9 bases from J, leaving 9 bases between.

CDR3 nucleotides: TGTGCCAGCAGTTTACGTGGGGCGCGGGAGACCCAGTACTTC. Its protein is CASSLRGARETQYF. The chain uses TRBV28 and TRBJ2-5, with D possibly being TRBD1 (5 bases). This CDR3 has 14 amino acids. Germline values: CDR1 MDHEN, CDR2 SYDVKM. V shed 2 bases and J shed 5 bases, with 12 bases lying between them.

The chain couples TRBV5-1 to TRBJ1-1; TRBD1 might be the D (5 bases). V lost 4 bases to trimming and J lost 0 bases, with 16 bases between them. Germline-derived CDR1 and CDR2 are SGHRS and YFSETQ. The CDR3 covers 16 residues. The CDR3 coding sequence is TGCGCCAGCAGCCTATTAGACAGCCCTCTGAACACTGAAGCTTTCTTT. It encodes CASSLLDSPLNTEAFF. Supplemented by reference TRBV5-1 and TRBJ1-1, the full variable domain reads KAGVTQTPRYLIKTRGQQVTLSCSPISGHRSVSWYQQTPGQGLQFLFEYFSETQRNKGNFPGRFSGRQFSNSRSEMNVSTLELGDSALYLCASSLLDSPLNTEAFFGQGTRLTVV.

The chain combines TRBV6-4 with TRBJ2-1; the match to TRBD2 covers 15 bases. J was trimmed by 9 bases and V by 4 bases; bases with no gene match: 7. Germline lookup yields CDR1 MRHNA and CDR2 SNTAGT. The CDR3 extends over 16 amino acids. As DNA, the CDR3 is TGTGCCAGCAGTGGTCGGACTAGCGGGGGGGCCGCTGAGCAGTTCTTC. It is translated as CASSGRTSGGAAEQFF.

V and J are TRBV15 and TRBJ1-6; D is perhaps TRBD1 (5 bases). This CDR3 region has 16 residues. The V end lost 3 bases, the J end lost 10 bases, and 19 bases lay between the germline ends. Germline CDR1 LNHNV, CDR2 YYDKDF (reference sequence). DNA of the CDR3: TGTGCCACCAGCAGTAGGGAGGCAGGGACTGGGTCACCCCTCCACTTT. It translates to CATSSREAGTGSPLHF.

The genes are TRBV3-1 (or the pseudogene TRBV3-2) and TRBJ1-2; D ambiguous. The V and J ends lost 8 bases and 4 bases respectively, with 14 bases between them. This CDR3 region has 13 residues. CDR1 and CDR2 from the germline V gene are LGHDT and YNNKEL (reference sequence). The CDR3 spells CASGNREGYGYTF. The CDR3 bases are TGTGCCAGCGGGAACCGGGAGGGCTATGGCTACACCTTC.

The V gene is TRBV13, the J gene TRBJ2-5; 7 bases map to TRBD2. The CDR3 sequence is 19 residues long. Trimming at V came to 1 base and at J to 5 bases, leaving 19 bases not matched to a gene. From germline, CDR1 is PRHDT and CDR2 FYEKMQ (reference sequence). The CDR3 DNA reads as TGTGCCAGCAGCTTAGCGGGACTAATTCCAGAGGGGCACATGGAGACCCAGTACTTC. Translating it yields CASSLAGLIPEGHMETQYF.

The V call is TRBV6-5, the J call TRBJ2-7; D gene ambiguous. Germline V CDR1 and CDR2: MNHEY, SVGAGI. CDR3 length equals 11 residues. Trimming took off 4 bases at V and 2 bases at J, with 3 bases between the two ends. The CDR3 sequence: CASSFTYEQYF. The CDR3 DNA sequence: TGTGCCAGCAGTTTCACCTACGAGCAGTACTTC.

This chain links TRBV25-1 with TRBJ1-2; D is unresolved. V was trimmed by 4 bases and J by 4 bases, leaving 7 bases between them. CDR3 length: 12 amino acids. Germline V gene data show CDR1 as MGHDK and CDR2 as SYGVNS. The CDR3 region has the DNA TGTGCCAGCAGTGGAGAGTTCTATGGCTACACCTTC. As protein: CASSGEFYGYTF.

The chain has TRBV5-6 and TRBJ1-5; 7 bases are a match to TRBD1. V was pared by 1 base and J by 5 bases, with 9 bases of the junction left unmatched. Germline loops: CDR1 SGHDT, CDR2 YYEEEE. The length of the CDR3 is 16 residues. CDR3 coding DNA: TGTGCCAGCAGCTTGTATCCAGGGGGTTTGGATCAGCCCCAGCATTTT. This encodes CASSLYPGGLDQPQHF.

The gene calls are TRBV11-2 and TRBJ2-3; the match to TRBD2 covers 9 bases. The V and J ends lost 3 bases and 5 bases, in that order; junction bases with no gene match: 3. This CDR3 is built from 14 residues. From germline, CDR1 is SGHAT and CDR2 FQNNGV. The CDR3 DNA reads TGTGCCAGCAGCTTTGGAGCGGGAGGAGATACGCAGTATTTT. As protein: CASSFGAGGDTQYF.

This clone was seen just once. The gene calls are TRBV5-1 and TRBJ1-4, with 9 bases lining up with TRBD1. With 5 bases clipped from V and 8 bases from J, the junction kept 10 bases outside the gene matches. In germline, CDR1 is SGHRS, CDR2 YFSETQ. This CDR3 is built from 15 residues. This CDR3 reads CASSLRQGGLEKLFF. CDR3 nucleotides: TGCGCCAGCAGTCTTCGACAGGGGGGTTTGGAAAAACTGTTTTTT.

V gene TRBV2 combines with J gene TRBJ1-5; tentative D call: TRBD1 (5 bases). Per germline, CDR1 SNHLY and CDR2 FYNNEI. The CDR3 runs 15 residues. V lost 7 bases and J lost 7, with 20 bases in between. Here the CDR3 reads CASNRNPRAEQPQHF. The CDR3 DNA reads as TGTGCCAGCAACCGAAATCCCAGGGCAGAGCAGCCCCAGCATTTT.

The rearrangement uses TRBV9 and TRBJ2-1; TRBD2 agrees at 12 bases. The CDR3 loop spans 17 amino acids. The trim removed 4 bases at V and 10 bases at J, leaving 15 bases unmatched. The germline CDR1 and CDR2 sequences are SGDLS and YYNGEE. CDR3 sequence reads: CASSPSLEGLAGGEQFF. DNA of the CDR3: TGTGCCAGCAGCCCCTCCCTCGAGGGACTAGCGGGTGGGGAGCAGTTCTTC.

This clone was seen more than once but under ten times. The chain joins TRBV19 to TRBJ1-3; no definite D call. CDR3 size: 13 residues. V gave up 5 bases and J gave up 4 bases, with 9 bases separating them. CDR1 is LNHDA and CDR2 is SQIVND in the germline V gene (reference sequence). The CDR3 nucleotides read TGTGCCAGTAGTCCCGCGGGAGGAAACACCATATATTTT. It codes for CASSPAGGNTIYF.

On this clone itself: Additional DNA sequences in this sample encode the identical CDR3. The V and J genes are TRBV4-1 and TRBJ2-2; D might be TRBD1 (5 bases). Germline CDR1 and CDR2: MGHRA and YSYEKL. The CDR3 has 15 residues. V gave up 1 base and J gave up 5 bases, with 11 bases separating them. The CDR3 is CASSQGPGLTGELFF. CDR3 bases: TGCGCCAGCAGCCAAGGGCCAGGGTTGACCGGGGAGCTGTTTTTT.

The V call is TRBV4-1, the J call TRBJ2-7, with 7 bases that match TRBD1. V lost 4 bases to trimming and J lost 3 bases; unmatched junction nucleotides: 9. CDR1 is MGHRA and CDR2 is YSYEKL in the germline V gene. The CDR3 has 15 amino acids. Here the CDR3 DNA reads TGCGCCAGCAGCCCCCCCACCAGGGGGATCTACGAGCAGTACTTC. Translated: CASSPPTRGIYEQYF.

This clone was counted between two and nine times. The chain employs TRBV7-3 and TRBJ2-2; 8 bases match TRBD2. Germline loops: CDR1 SGHTA, CDR2 FQGTGA. The CDR3 consists of 14 residues. The ends lost 5 bases at V and 5 bases at J; junction bases unmatched: 4. This CDR3 is CASSQGLATGELFF. CDR3 DNA sequence: TGTGCCAGCAGCCAAGGACTAGCAACCGGGGAGCTGTTTTTT.

The chain uses TRBV3-1 (or the pseudogene TRBV3-2) and TRBJ2-7; D might be TRBD1 (5 bases). The CDR3 runs 13 residues. The germline gives CDR1 LGHDT, CDR2 YNNKEL (reference sequence). Trimming stripped 0 bases from V and 11 bases from J, with 14 bases between. In nucleotides, the CDR3 is TGTGCCAGCAGCCAAGATCTGGCTTCACAGGAGTACTTC. It encodes CASSQDLASQEYF.

The V gene is TRBV11-2, the J gene TRBJ1-4, with TRBD1 matching over 7 bases. CDR1 is SGHAT, CDR2 FQNNGV, per germline. The junction had 9 bases not matched to a gene; V was cut back by 4 bases and J by 7 bases. The CDR3 sequence is 15 residues long. CDR3 DNA: TGTGCCAGCAGCTACGCGCCGGGACAGCTTGAAAAACTGTTTTTT. Protein product: CASSYAPGQLEKLFF.

This chain uses TRBV10-3 with TRBJ1-3, with D unresolved. Between the trimmed V and J ends, which lost 3 bases and 5 bases, there was a span of 14 bases. The CDR3 runs to 15 residues. Looked up from germline, CDR1 is ENHRY and CDR2 is SYGVKD. The CDR3, as DNA: TGTGCCATCAGTGAAGAATACAGTATTAGAAACACCATATATTTT. This gives the protein CAISEEYSIRNTIYF.

The chain has TRBV21-1 and TRBJ2-2; the D call in the table, TRBD1, was not verified against the DNA. TRBV21-1 is listed as a pseudogene. CDR3 size: 14 residues. The CDR3 DNA is TGTGCCAGCAGCACCCTAACAGGGGGCTGGGAGCTGTTTTTT. It yields the protein CASSTLTGGWELFF.

V is TRBV27 and J is TRBJ2-6; 10 bases align to TRBD2. This CDR3 is built from 17 residues. CDR1 is MNHEY and CDR2 is SMNVEV in the germline V gene (reference sequence). J was trimmed by 4 bases and V by 6 bases; bases with no gene match: 9. CDR3 in amino acids: CASSRSGLAVGANVLTF. In DNA form, the CDR3 reads TGTGCCAGCAGCCGATCCGGACTAGCGGTCGGGGCCAACGTCCTGACTTTC.

The CDR3 loop reads CASSGAGGFYGYTF. The CDR3 nucleotides read TGTGCCAGCTCGGGCGCAGGGGGCTTCTATGGCTACACCTTC. The V and J genes are TRBV6-6 and TRBJ1-2, with 8 bases identical to TRBD1. In germline, CDR1 is MNHNY, CDR2 SVGAGI (reference sequence). Germline trimming cut 8 bases from V and 4 bases from J; bases unmatched to any gene: 9. This CDR3 has 14 residues.

The V and J genes are TRBV29-1 and TRBJ2-2; 7 bases map to TRBD2. The CDR3 consists of 15 residues. V lost 1 base and J lost 3; bases outside the gene matches: 5. CDR1 is SQVTM, CDR2 ANQGSEA, per germline. In DNA, the CDR3 is TGCAGCGTTGAAGTTGCTAGCGGTTACACCGGGGAGCTGTTTTTT. This sequence encodes CSVEVASGYTGELFF.

On this clone: One end of the junction is discordant with germline, which a read error may explain. Additional DNA sequences in this sample encode the identical CDR3. J is TRBJ2-2 and V is TRBV28, with TRBD2 matching over 10 bases. The CDR3 has 14 amino acids. CDR1 is MDHEN, CDR2 SYDVKM, per germline. CDR3 protein: CASNLAGATGELFF. The CDR3 bases are TGTGCCAGCAACCTAGCGGGAGCTACCGGGGAGCTATTTTTT.

This rearrangement joins TRBV6-1 to TRBJ2-2; the match to TRBD2 covers 8 bases. Germline trimming cut 2 bases from V and 8 bases from J; bases unmatched to any gene: 16. Germline V gene data show CDR1 as MNHNS and CDR2 as SASEGT. The CDR3 is 18 amino acids. CDR3 region: CASSETRGGHLRSGELFF. In DNA, the CDR3 is TGTGCCAGCAGTGAAACCCGGGGGGGACACCTGAGGTCTGGGGAGCTGTTTTTT.

In nucleotides, the CDR3 is TGTGCCAGCAGGCGGGGGGGCTACTATGGCTACACCTTC. This encodes CASRRGGYYGYTF. J is TRBJ1-2 and V is TRBV12-3 or TRBV12-4; TRBD1 might be the D (6 bases). The CDR3 spans 13 residues. V gave up 6 bases and J gave up 3 bases, with 11 bases separating them.

The V and J genes are TRBV7-9 and TRBJ1-2; 8 bases align to TRBD1. Germline V lookup: CDR1 SEHNR, CDR2 FQNEAQ (reference sequence). V gave up 3 bases and J gave up 7 bases; unmatched junction bases: 7. CDR3 length: 14 residues. The CDR3 sequence: CASSFRQGQFGYTF. The DNA of the CDR3 is TGTGCCAGCAGCTTTCGACAGGGGCAGTTTGGCTACACCTTC. The full variable domain, completed using reference TRBV7-9 and TRBJ1-2, is DTGVSQNPRHKITKRGQNVTFRCDPISEHNRLYWYRQTLGQGPEFLTYFQNEAQLEKSRLLSDRFSAERPKGSFSTLEIQRTEQGDSAMYLCASSFRQGQFGYTFGSGTRLTVV.

This clone is a singleton in its sample. The V call is TRBV7-9, the J call TRBJ2-3; tentatively, D is TRBD1 (6 bases). This CDR3 has 13 residues. Germline V gives CDR1 SEHNR, CDR2 FQNEAQ (reference sequence). Trimming pared 3 bases from V and 7 bases from J, leaving 11 bases between. CDR3 protein: CASSFLGANTQYF. CDR3 DNA: TGTGCCAGCAGCTTTTTGGGGGCTAATACGCAGTATTTT. The entire variable domain, with the rest obtained from reference TRBV7-9 and TRBJ2-3, is as follows: DTGVSQNPRHKITKRGQNVTFRCDPISEHNRLYWYRQTLGQGPEFLTYFQNEAQLEKSRLLSDRFSAERPKGSFSTLEIQRTEQGDSAMYLCASSFLGANTQYFGPGTRLTVL.